Below, one TCR beta chain is given with its context. Antigen specificity is unknown. This entry belongs to a study of CD4 T cells in relation to SARS-CoV-2 and coronaviruses. The germline gives CDR1 SGHTA, CDR2 FQGTGA. V gave up 1 base and J gave up 5 bases; unmatched junction bases: 7. The CDR3 covers 15 residues. TCRdb's copy holds only in-frame clones and misses some; the assay was immunoSEQ multiplex PCR. Here the sample spans tens of thousands of clones, about 70% being singletons. The unexposed donors gave CD4+ T cells in 2011-2018, prior to COVID-19. The cells were cultured for about 10 days before CD4+ T cells were isolated. Unexposed-donor CD4+ T cells were probed with SARS-CoV-2 S/N and four cold-coronavirus spikes, cells permitting.

Material for sequencing was CD4+ T cells from PBMCs, cultured in vitro. The clonotype was recovered from a human donor in good health. The chain couples TRBV7-3 to TRBJ2-5; 7 bases agree with TRBD2. The CDR3 region has the DNA TGTGCCAGCAGCTTAAGTGGGGAGGGCAGGGAGACCCAGTACTTC. Residues: CASSLSGEGRETQYF.